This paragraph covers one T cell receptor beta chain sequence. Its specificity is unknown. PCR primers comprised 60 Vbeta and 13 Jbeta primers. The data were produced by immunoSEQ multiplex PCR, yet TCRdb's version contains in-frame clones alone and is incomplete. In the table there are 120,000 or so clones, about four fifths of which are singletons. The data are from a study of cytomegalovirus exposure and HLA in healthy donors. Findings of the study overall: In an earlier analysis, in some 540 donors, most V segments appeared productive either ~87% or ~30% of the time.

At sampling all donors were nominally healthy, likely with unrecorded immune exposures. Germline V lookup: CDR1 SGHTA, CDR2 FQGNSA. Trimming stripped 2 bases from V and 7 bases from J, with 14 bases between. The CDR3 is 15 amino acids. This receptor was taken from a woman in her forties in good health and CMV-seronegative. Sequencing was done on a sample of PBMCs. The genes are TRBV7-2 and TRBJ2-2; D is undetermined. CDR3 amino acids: CASSLLYTDGGELFF. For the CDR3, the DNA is TGTGCCAGCAGCTTATTATATACAGACGGCGGGGAGCTGTTTTTT.